The 4 T cell receptor beta chains below were found in one sample sequenced in a study of T cell responses to AZD1222 COVID-19 vaccine. Libraries were prepared by immunoSEQ multiplex PCR; TCRdb keeps only in-frame clonotypes and omits some of them. In the table there are some 150,000 clones, around 90% of which are singletons. The sample in question was peripheral blood, obtained 28 days after the second dose of the MenACWY control vaccine. The receptors derive from an adult who received the MenACWY meningococcal vaccine as a control.

The V call is TRBV7-9, the J call TRBJ2-7, with 11 positions matching TRBD2. Trimming took 2 bases from V and 2 from J; bases not matched to a gene: 8. This CDR3 comprises 17 residues. Germline lookup yields CDR1 SEHNR and CDR2 FQNEAQ (reference sequence). The CDR3, as DNA: TGTGCCAGCAGCTTATTCCTGACTAGCGGGATCCCCTACGAGCAGTACTTC. Translated, it gives CASSLFLTSGIPYEQYF.

This clone was detected once. V is TRBV5-1 and J is TRBJ1-6; D ambiguous. This CDR3 is built from 16 residues. Trimming pared 1 base from V and 4 bases from J, leaving 12 bases between. CDR1 and CDR2 (germline): SGHRS, YFSETQ. CDR3 residues: CASSLNPVSYNSPLHF. CDR3 DNA sequence: TGCGCCAGCAGCTTGAACCCAGTATCTTATAATTCACCCCTCCACTTT.

This chain uses TRBV4-1 with TRBJ1-4; maybe TRBD1 (5 bases). The germline CDR1 and CDR2 sequences are MGHRA and YSYEKL. The V and J ends lost 4 bases and 0 bases respectively, with 21 bases between them. CDR3 size: 19 residues. The CDR3 coding sequence is TGCGCCAGCAGCCCCTCCACCCGTACGACAGTTGCAACTAATGAAAAACTGTTTTTT. It codes for CASSPSTRTTVATNEKLFF.

CDR3 amino acids: CACSRTRNTEAFF. DNA for the CDR3: TGTGCCTGCTCAAGGACAAGGAACACTGAAGCTTTCTTT. The chain is built from TRBV30 and TRBJ1-1, with D perhaps TRBD1 (5 bases). Germline V gene data show CDR1 as GTSNPN and CDR2 as SVGIG (reference sequence). The CDR3 sequence is 13 residues long. V was clipped by 6 bases and J by 1 base, with 12 bases between them.